Each of the 27 T cell receptor beta chains below was sequenced from the same sample in a study of CD8+ T cells in alopecia areata. Noted treatment: oral pan-JAK inhibitor, 5-10 mg twice daily. After isolation, RNA underwent reverse transcription to generate cDNA as the sequencing template. Produced via immunoSEQ multiplex PCR; TCRdb's table is partial and in-frame only. The sample holds more than 90,000 clones, about 61% seen once. The sequencing here drew on CD8+ T cells sorted from blood, taken at roughly week 55, from a patient treated with tofacitinib. Source of these receptors: a human donor with alopecia areata.

The V gene is TRBV5-6, the J gene TRBJ2-7; TRBD1 matches at 7 bases. The CDR3 runs 14 residues. Germline V gene sequence: CDR1 SGHDT, CDR2 YYEEEE. The V segment lost 0 bases and the J segment 4 bases; nucleotides outside the gene matches: 4. CDR3 nucleotides: TGTGCCAGCAGCTTGGAAGGGGGCGTTTACGAGCAGTACTTC. It specifies CASSLEGGVYEQYF.

On this clone: The sample contains more than one DNA sequence encoding this CDR3. The CDR3 loop reads CASRGYEQYF. The CDR3 nucleotides are TGTGCCAGCAGGGGGTACGAGCAGTACTTC. The rearrangement joins TRBV2 to TRBJ2-7; D not certain. Between the trimmed V and J ends, which lost 6 bases and 4 bases, there was a span of 4 bases. CDR1 and CDR2 (germline): SNHLY, FYNNEI. This CDR3 spans 10 amino acids. Looking up the rest from reference TRBV2 and TRBJ2-7 gives the full variable domain: EPEVTQTPSHQVTQMGQEVILRCVPISNHLYFYWYRQILGQKVEFLVSFYNNEISEKSEIFDDQFSVERPDGSNFTLKIRSTKLEDSAMYFCASRGYEQYFGPGTRLTVT.

This clone was seen only a few times. V and J are TRBV7-9 and TRBJ2-7; 7 bases line up with TRBD1. The germline V gene has CDR1 SEHNR and CDR2 FQNEAQ (reference sequence). The CDR3 consists of 15 residues. The V segment lost 2 bases and the J segment 6 bases; nucleotides outside the gene matches: 10. The CDR3 sequence is CASSLTSSGDSEQYF. CDR3 in DNA: TGTGCCAGCAGCTTAACGTCTAGTGGGGACAGCGAGCAGTACTTC.

The rearrangement joins TRBV5-6 to TRBJ2-3; TRBD1 is a possible D gene (7 bases). Germline V gene data show CDR1 as SGHDT and CDR2 as YYEEEE. The V gene lost 2 bases and the J gene lost 4 bases, with 17 bases spanning the gap. This CDR3 spans 16 amino acids. The DNA of the CDR3 is TGTGCCAGCAGCTTTGAGGGGGCGCGGAGGGCAGATACGCAGTATTTT. Encoded protein: CASSFEGARRADTQYF. Full variable domain (rest looked up from reference TRBV5-6 and TRBJ2-3): DAGVTQSPTHLIKTRGQQVTLRCSPKSGHDTVSWYQQALGQGPQFIFQYYEEEERQRGNFPDRFSGHQFPNYSSELNVNALLLGDSALYLCASSFEGARRADTQYFGPGTRLTVL.

The chain uses TRBV9 and TRBJ1-2; no reliable D call. Looked up from germline, CDR1 is SGDLS and CDR2 is YYNGEE. Trimming removed 2 bases from V and 5 bases from J, with 13 bases in between. The CDR3 is made up of 14 amino acids. CDR3 in amino acids: CASSVESPWYGYTF. The CDR3 bases are TGTGCCAGCAGCGTGGAGTCCCCCTGGTATGGCTACACCTTC.

The rearrangement uses TRBV27 and TRBJ2-2; tentative D call: TRBD1 (5 bases). Trimming shortened V by 8 bases and J by 0 bases, and 13 bases separated the two germline ends. Germline values: CDR1 MNHEY, CDR2 SMNVEV (reference sequence). The CDR3 contains 15 residues. The CDR3 here is CASQNRRSNTGELFF. CDR3 nucleotide sequence: TGTGCCAGCCAGAACAGGCGCTCGAACACCGGGGAGCTGTTTTTT.

This clone came up a few times. The V call is TRBV29-1, the J call TRBJ2-2; 9 bases map to TRBD1. V trimming: 3 bases; J trimming: 4 bases; junction bases outside the gene matches: 3. Germline V gene sequence: CDR1 SQVTM, CDR2 ANQGSEA. The CDR3 covers 14 residues. The CDR3 coding sequence is TGCAGCGTTGACGGGACAGGGTCCACCGGGGAGCTGTTTTTT. This sequence encodes CSVDGTGSTGELFF.

The CDR3 loop is CASGNTEAFF. The CDR3 DNA follows: TGTGCCAGTGGGAACACTGAAGCTTTCTTT. The V gene is TRBV19, the J gene TRBJ1-1; D is uncertain. The CDR3 loop spans 10 amino acids. Trimming removed 8 bases at V and 1 base at J, with 2 bases between. The germline CDR1 and CDR2 sequences are LNHDA and SQIVND (reference sequence).

This clone was seen once. The chain has TRBV5-6 and TRBJ1-1, with D hard to call. CDR3 length: 13 amino acids. In germline, CDR1 is SGHDT, CDR2 YYEEEE. Trimming took off 3 bases at V and 1 base at J, with 7 bases between the two ends. CDR3 DNA: TGTGCCAGCAGCTACACAGAGAACACTGAAGCTTTCTTT. Its translation is CASSYTENTEAFF.

For the CDR3, the DNA is TGTGCCAGCAGTCAGGACAGGAACACTGAAGCTTTCTTT. Protein: CASSQDRNTEAFF. This rearrangement joins TRBV7-9 to TRBJ1-1, with a possible D match to TRBD1 (6 bases). Germline assignment: CDR1 SEHNR and CDR2 FQNEAQ (reference sequence). The CDR3 covers 13 residues. V lost 6 bases to trimming and J lost 1 base, with 9 bases between them.

The chain uses TRBV6-5 and TRBJ1-6; the match to TRBD1 covers 8 bases. The trim removed 6 bases at V and 7 bases at J, leaving 8 bases unmatched. The germline gives CDR1 MNHEY, CDR2 SVGAGI. The CDR3 spans 15 residues. DNA of the CDR3: TGTGCCAGCAGCCCACCGGGACAGGAAAATTCACCCCTCCACTTT. Protein sequence: CASSPPGQENSPLHF.

The V call is TRBV14, the J call TRBJ2-7; D is perhaps TRBD2 (5 bases). The CDR3 has 14 amino acids. V was shortened by 4 bases and J by 2 bases, with 12 bases between the two germline ends. The germline gives CDR1 SGHDN, CDR2 FVKESK. CDR3 sequence: CASSRLGSTYEQYF. For the CDR3, the DNA is TGTGCCAGCAGCCGGTTAGGGAGTACCTACGAGCAGTACTTC.

This clone was seen a handful of times. The genes are TRBV11-2 and TRBJ1-2; D is uncertain. V was trimmed by 3 bases and J by 4 bases, leaving 9 bases between them. CDR1 is SGHAT and CDR2 is FQNNGV in the germline V gene. This CDR3 has 13 amino acids. The CDR3 DNA follows: TGTGCCAGCAGCTTCCCCACCTCCTATGGCTACACCTTC. This translates into CASSFPTSYGYTF.

This rearrangement joins TRBV13 to TRBJ2-1; unclear D gene. Germline CDR1 PRHDT, CDR2 FYEKMQ (reference sequence). CDR3 length: 12 amino acids. Trimming cost V 5 bases and J 6 bases, with 8 bases left between them. CDR3 in amino acids: CASSHERNEQFF. In DNA form, the CDR3 reads TGTGCCAGCAGCCACGAGCGCAATGAGCAGTTCTTC.

This sequence joins TRBV6-5 and TRBJ1-2, with unresolved D. CDR3 length equals 13 residues. The ends were cut back, 6 bases at V and 3 bases at J, with 11 bases in the middle. Germline V gene sequence: CDR1 MNHEY, CDR2 SVGAGI. CDR3 region: CASSRENYYGYTF. Here the CDR3 DNA reads TGTGCCAGCAGCCGAGAGAACTACTATGGCTACACCTTC.

This clone was detected once. The chain is built from TRBV2 and TRBJ2-7; 11 bases map to TRBD2. After removal of 9 bases from V and 6 bases from J, the junction contained 13 bases not matched to a gene. Germline V gives CDR1 SNHLY, CDR2 FYNNEI. CDR3 length: 15 residues. CDR3 protein: CASELSGGAGSEQYF. Here the CDR3 DNA reads TGTGCCAGTGAACTTAGCGGGGGGGCCGGGAGCGAGCAGTACTTC.

The chain links TRBV29-1 to TRBJ2-7; 7 bases are a match to TRBD2. This CDR3 is built from 12 residues. Germline CDR1 reads SQVTM; CDR2 reads ANQGSEA. V trimming: 7 bases; J trimming: 6 bases; junction bases outside the gene matches: 9. This CDR3 reads CSGTGEGSEQYF. CDR3 bases: TGCAGCGGGACCGGGGAGGGTAGCGAGCAGTACTTC.

The chain links TRBV29-1 to TRBJ1-2; D is ambiguous. The CDR3 is 15 amino acids. Germline CDR1 SQVTM, CDR2 ANQGSEA. Trimming left V 0 bases short and J 2 bases short, with 13 bases between. CDR3 loop: CSVEDFAWENYGYTF. The CDR3 DNA reads TGCAGCGTTGAAGATTTCGCATGGGAGAACTATGGCTACACCTTC.

This clone was found a few times. The V call is TRBV19, the J call TRBJ2-5; perhaps D is TRBD1 or TRBD2 (6 bases each). This CDR3 contains 13 residues. V dropped 8 bases and J dropped 4 bases, with 14 bases sitting between them. Germline values: CDR1 LNHDA, CDR2 SQIVND (reference sequence). The CDR3 nucleotides are TGTGCCAGTCGGAGAGGGGGGCGAGAGACCCAGTACTTC. Translation gives CASRRGGRETQYF.

V and J are TRBV7-9 and TRBJ1-2, with D unresolved. Trimming stripped 5 bases from V and 8 bases from J, with 6 bases between. Germline V gene sequence: CDR1 SEHNR, CDR2 FQNEAQ (reference sequence). The CDR3 runs 10 residues. In nucleotides, the CDR3 is TGTGCCAGCAGCCCCGGGGGCTACACCTTC. The encoded protein is CASSPGGYTF.

This sequence joins TRBV7-9 and TRBJ2-5; D unresolved. The length of the CDR3 is 14 residues. From germline, CDR1 is SEHNR and CDR2 FQNEAQ (reference sequence). Trimming took 5 bases from V and 5 from J, leaving 15 bases between them. The CDR3 region is CASSPMILVETQYF. DNA for the CDR3: TGTGCCAGCAGCCCAATGATCCTAGTGGAGACCCAGTACTTC.

The chain uses TRBV13 and TRBJ2-2; unclear D gene. CDR1 is PRHDT and CDR2 is FYEKMQ in the germline V gene (reference sequence). Between the trimmed V and J ends, which lost 6 bases and 4 bases, there was a span of 12 bases. This CDR3 is built from 14 residues. This CDR3 is CASSHDTTTGELFF. The CDR3 region has the DNA TGTGCCAGCAGTCACGACACGACCACCGGGGAGCTGTTTTTT.

The gene calls are TRBV25-1 and TRBJ1-4; possible D gene TRBD1, 6 bases. Trimming took 9 bases from V and 7 from J, leaving 15 bases between them. The germline CDR1 and CDR2 sequences are MGHDK and SYGVNS. This CDR3 region has 13 residues. Here the CDR3 DNA reads TGTGCCAGTCAGCAGGGGTTACGTGAAAAACTGTTTTTT. As protein: CASQQGLREKLFF.

The V gene is TRBV2, the J gene TRBJ2-2; possibly TRBD1 for D (5 bases). The CDR3 consists of 15 residues. CDR1 and CDR2 (germline): SNHLY, FYNNEI. V lost 6 bases and J lost 1, with 12 bases in between. CDR3 loop: CASRDTHLNTGELFF. CDR3 bases: TGTGCCAGCAGGGACACCCACTTGAACACCGGGGAGCTGTTTTTT.

This clone was detected a few times. The chain joins TRBV20-1 to TRBJ1-2, with D possibly being TRBD1 (6 bases). CDR3 length: 11 residues. Between the trimmed V and J ends, which lost 7 bases and 3 bases, there was a span of 9 bases. CDR1 is DFQATT, CDR2 SNEGSKA, per germline (reference sequence). For the CDR3, the DNA is TGCAGTGTACCAGGGGACTATGGCTACACCTTC. It encodes CSVPGDYGYTF.

This chain links TRBV6-6 with TRBJ1-1; D not resolved. Looked up from germline, CDR1 is MNHNY and CDR2 is SVGAGI (reference sequence). The CDR3 contains 15 residues. V lost 6 bases and J 3 bases, leaving 17 bases between the germline ends. CDR3 sequence reads: CASSAVAGLYTEAFF. The CDR3 region has the DNA TGTGCCAGCAGCGCAGTCGCAGGTTTGTACACTGAAGCTTTCTTT.

This chain connects TRBV5-1 to TRBJ1-5, with D possibly matching TRBD1 (5 bases). Trimming removed 0 bases from V and 4 bases from J, with 8 bases in between. Germline loops: CDR1 SGHRS, CDR2 YFSETQ. This CDR3 contains 14 residues. The chain's CDR3 is CASSLGDGNQPQHF. CDR3 in DNA: TGCGCCAGCAGCTTGGGGGACGGGAATCAGCCCCAGCATTTT.